The TCR beta chain described here comes from a study of blood T cell repertoires in COVID-19. Study context: From T cells, B-cell-depleted T cells, or PBMCs came the material, which was cDNA or gDNA.

Some clones are missing from TCRdb's copy, which holds only in-frame ones; the method was immunoSEQ multiplex PCR. The table shows around 150,000 clones, with 84% occurring only once. The CDR3 spans 14 residues. V was clipped by 4 bases and J by 2 bases; unmatched bases: 3. Germline lookup yields CDR1 SGHRS and CDR2 YFSETQ. The chain employs TRBV5-1 and TRBJ1-3; 7 bases are shared with TRBD1. This clonotype originated in a man in his 70s with acute or convalescent COVID-19. The source material was peripheral blood. In DNA, the CDR3 is TGCGCCAGCAGCCTGACAGGGACTGGAAACACCATATATTTT. Translation: CASSLTGTGNTIYF. The entire variable domain, with the rest obtained from reference TRBV5-1 and TRBJ1-3, is as follows: KAGVTQTPRYLIKTRGQQVTLSCSPISGHRSVSWYQQTPGQGLQFLFEYFSETQRNKGNFPGRFSGRQFSNSRSEMNVSTLELGDSALYLCASSLTGTGNTIYFGEGSWLTVV.